This is a list of T cell receptor beta chains from one sample in a study of T-cell memory formation after mild COVID-19. TCRdb analysed the 5' RACE reads with MiXCR anew, one entry per CDR3 protein. This repertoire shows under 400,000 distinct CDR3 sequences, around 27% found once; its top ten account for about 14%. Sequencing input: PBMCs or a T cell subset sorted from them (not recorded which). The receptors were sampled from an adult woman who had mild COVID-19 (a few samples of this study predate the infection). Cell type and time point are not known. The CDR3 runs from the conserved cysteine through the conserved F or W. The D gene is left open where the match is weak. Some rows mark clone size as missing; the rest say once, few, many or name a class of expanded clone.

D gene: -; clone size: few; J gene: TRBJ2-4; V gene: TRBV11-3; CDR3 DNA: TGTGCCAGCAGCTTAAGAGGGGGGCCGAACATTCAGTACTTC; CDR3 protein: CASSLRGGPNIQYF
D gene: TRBD2; clone size: few; J gene: TRBJ2-1; V gene: TRBV10-2; CDR3 DNA: TGCGCCAGCAGTGCGGGGACTAGCGGGAGCGATGAGCAGTTCTTC; CDR3 protein: CASSAGTSGSDEQFF
D gene: TRBD2; clone size: few; J gene: TRBJ2-2; V gene: TRBV5-1; CDR3 DNA: TGCGCCAGCAGCTCCGGACTAGCGGGGGCCGGGGAGCTGTTTTTT; CDR3 protein: CASSSGLAGAGELFF
D gene: TRBD2; clone size: few; J gene: TRBJ2-1; V gene: TRBV20-1; CDR3 DNA: TGCAGTGCTAGAGGGGGGACTACCTCCTACAATGAGCAGTTCTTC; CDR3 protein: CSARGGTTSYNEQFF
D gene: TRBD2; clone size: -; J gene: TRBJ2-1; V gene: TRBV20-1; CDR3 DNA: TGCAGTGCGGGACTAGCGGGGGGGACCAATGAGCAGTTCTTC; CDR3 protein: CSAGLAGGTNEQFF
D gene: -; clone size: -; J gene: TRBJ1-2; V gene: TRBV4-2; CDR3 DNA: TGTGCCAGCAGCCAAGACCGACCCCGTAGCTATGGCTACACCTTC; CDR3 protein: CASSQDRPRSYGYTF
D gene: TRBD1; clone size: few; J gene: TRBJ1-5; V gene: TRBV19; CDR3 DNA: TGTGCCAGTCGGGGACAGGGTTCCTATAGCAATCAGCCCCAGCATTTT; CDR3 protein: CASRGQGSYSNQPQHF
D gene: -; clone size: few; J gene: TRBJ2-3; V gene: TRBV19; CDR3 DNA: TGTGCCAGTAGTATACAGGGGGATACGCAGTATTTT; CDR3 protein: CASSIQGDTQYF
D gene: -; clone size: few; J gene: TRBJ1-1; V gene: TRBV13; CDR3 DNA: TGTGCCAGCAGCTTTTTTAACACTGAAGCTTTCTTT; CDR3 protein: CASSFFNTEAFF
D gene: -; clone size: -; J gene: TRBJ2-7; V gene: TRBV6-6; CDR3 DNA: TGTGCCAGCAGTGCTCAGGGTAAGCGTTACGAGCAGTACTTC; CDR3 protein: CASSAQGKRYEQYF
D gene: -; clone size: many; J gene: TRBJ1-3; V gene: TRBV5-1; CDR3 DNA: TGTGCCAGCAGCTTAGCCGGAAACACCATATATTTT; CDR3 protein: CASSLAGNTIYF
D gene: TRBD1; clone size: -; J gene: TRBJ2-5; V gene: TRBV20-1; CDR3 DNA: TGCAGTGCTGGATCGACAGGGCAAGGGACCCAGTACTTC; CDR3 protein: CSAGSTGQGTQYF
D gene: -; clone size: few; J gene: TRBJ2-2; V gene: TRBV29-1; CDR3 DNA: TGCAGCGTTGTAGTCAGTAACACCGGGGAGCTGTTTTTT; CDR3 protein: CSVVVSNTGELFF
D gene: -; clone size: few; J gene: TRBJ2-3; V gene: TRBV5-1; CDR3 DNA: TGCGCCAGCAGGTGGAGGGCAGGGGTGGAAGATACGCAGTATTTT; CDR3 protein: CASRWRAGVEDTQYF
D gene: -; clone size: -; J gene: TRBJ1-5; V gene: TRBV4-3; CDR3 DNA: TGCGCCAGCAGCCATGACGACACTAGCAATCAGCCCCAGCATTTT; CDR3 protein: CASSHDDTSNQPQHF
D gene: TRBD2; clone size: few; J gene: TRBJ2-2; V gene: TRBV11-2; CDR3 DNA: TGTGCCAGCAGCCGGAGAGGACTAGCGAGAAACACCGGGGAGCTGTTTTTT; CDR3 protein: CASSRRGLARNTGELFF
D gene: -; clone size: -; J gene: TRBJ2-4; V gene: TRBV9; CDR3 DNA: TGTGCCAGCAGTATAGACTGGGCCAAAAACATTCAGTACTTC; CDR3 protein: CASSIDWAKNIQYF
D gene: -; clone size: -; J gene: TRBJ2-1; V gene: TRBV29-1; CDR3 DNA: TGCAGCGTTGAAGGACAGACCTCCTACAATGAGCAGTTCTTC; CDR3 protein: CSVEGQTSYNEQFF
D gene: -; clone size: -; J gene: TRBJ2-7; V gene: TRBV20-1; CDR3 DNA: TGCAGTGCGGGCCTAGCGAACTCCTACGAGCAGTACTTC; CDR3 protein: CSAGLANSYEQYF
D gene: TRBD1; clone size: -; J gene: TRBJ1-6; V gene: TRBV6-5; CDR3 DNA: TGTGCCACCCGACAGGGCCACTTCGCCATTAATTCACCCCTCCACTTT; CDR3 protein: CATRQGHFAINSPLHF
D gene: -; clone size: -; J gene: TRBJ1-5; V gene: TRBV19; CDR3 DNA: TGTGCCAGTAGGGTGGACATCCGTGGGCCCCAGCATTTT; CDR3 protein: CASRVDIRGPQHF
D gene: -; clone size: -; J gene: TRBJ2-1; V gene: TRBV11-2; CDR3 DNA: TGTGCCAGCTCCCAAGAGGTTGCGGTCGCCTACAATGAGCAGTTCTTC; CDR3 protein: CASSQEVAVAYNEQFF
D gene: TRBD1; clone size: -; J gene: TRBJ1-3; V gene: TRBV3-1; CDR3 DNA: TGTGCCAGCAGCCCCTCCGGGACAGTTTTTTCTGGAAACACCATATATTTT; CDR3 protein: CASSPSGTVFSGNTIYF
D gene: -; clone size: -; J gene: TRBJ1-5; V gene: TRBV15; CDR3 DNA: TGTGCCACCTCCGATCATAGCAATCAGCCCCAGCATTTT; CDR3 protein: CATSDHSNQPQHF
D gene: TRBD2; clone size: many; J gene: TRBJ2-7; V gene: TRBV5-1; CDR3 DNA: TGCGCCAGCAGCTTGGGTCTAGCGGGGTCCTACGAGCAGTACTTC; CDR3 protein: CASSLGLAGSYEQYF
D gene: -; clone size: few; J gene: TRBJ1-2; V gene: TRBV12-3/TRBV12-4; CDR3 DNA: TGTGCCAGCAGTTTACGTCAGGGAAACGGCTACACCTTC; CDR3 protein: CASSLRQGNGYTF
D gene: -; clone size: few; J gene: TRBJ2-1; V gene: TRBV29-1; CDR3 DNA: TGCAGCGTTGGAGTAATAGCGGACAATGAGCAGTTCTTC; CDR3 protein: CSVGVIADNEQFF
D gene: TRBD2; clone size: few; J gene: TRBJ2-1; V gene: TRBV7-8; CDR3 DNA: TGTGCCAGCAGCTTAGCTCCTAGCGGGACCATAAATGAGCAGTTCTTC; CDR3 protein: CASSLAPSGTINEQFF
D gene: -; clone size: -; J gene: TRBJ2-4; V gene: TRBV9; CDR3 DNA: TGTGCCAGCAGCGTAGGTGCCGGTAGGGAAGCCAAAAACATTCAGTACTTC; CDR3 protein: CASSVGAGREAKNIQYF
D gene: -; clone size: -; J gene: TRBJ2-2; V gene: TRBV6-1; CDR3 DNA: TGTGCCAGCAGTTCGGGCGGGTCCGGGGAGCTGTTTTTT; CDR3 protein: CASSSGGSGELFF
D gene: -; clone size: -; J gene: TRBJ2-2; V gene: TRBV20-1; CDR3 DNA: TGCAGTGCTTCGGACACCACCGGGGAGCTGTTTTTT; CDR3 protein: CSASDTTGELFF
D gene: -; clone size: few; J gene: TRBJ1-2; V gene: TRBV4-1; CDR3 DNA: TGCGCCAGCAGCCAAGAAGGACAGATCTATGGCTACACCTTC; CDR3 protein: CASSQEGQIYGYTF
D gene: TRBD2; clone size: -; J gene: TRBJ2-4; V gene: TRBV7-2; CDR3 DNA: TGTGCCAGCAGCTTATTTAGCGGGGGGCCCGGAGGGGGCATTCAGTACTTC; CDR3 protein: CASSLFSGGPGGGIQYF
D gene: TRBD1; clone size: once; J gene: TRBJ1-4; V gene: TRBV12-3/TRBV12-4; CDR3 DNA: TGTGCCAGCAAGTTCGAGTGGACAGGGGAAAAACTGTTTTTT; CDR3 protein: CASKFEWTGEKLFF
D gene: -; clone size: many; J gene: TRBJ2-6; V gene: TRBV4-3; CDR3 DNA: TGCGCCAGCAGCCCATCCTTCTCTCGGCTCGGGGGGGCCAACGTCCTGACTTTC; CDR3 protein: CASSPSFSRLGGANVLTF
D gene: -; clone size: few; J gene: TRBJ1-1; V gene: TRBV5-1; CDR3 DNA: TGCGCCAGCAGCTTGACCCCGGGTTCAGGGAACACTGAAGCTTTCTTT; CDR3 protein: CASSLTPGSGNTEAFF
D gene: TRBD1; clone size: -; J gene: TRBJ1-4; V gene: TRBV30; CDR3 DNA: TGTGCCTGGTCCTGGGACAGGGGGCTTGAAAAACTGTTTTTT; CDR3 protein: CAWSWDRGLEKLFF
D gene: -; clone size: -; J gene: TRBJ2-1; V gene: TRBV14; CDR3 DNA: TGTGCCAGCAGCCAAGATCCGCGGGATGAGCAGTTCTTC; CDR3 protein: CASSQDPRDEQFF
D gene: -; clone size: few; J gene: TRBJ1-2; V gene: TRBV4-2; CDR3 DNA: TGTGCCAGCAGCCAAGAACGATCCACAGTAGGGGGCTACACCTTC; CDR3 protein: CASSQERSTVGGYTF
D gene: TRBD1; clone size: -; J gene: TRBJ1-6; V gene: TRBV12-3/TRBV12-4; CDR3 DNA: TGTGCCAGCAGTCCGGGACAGGGGACACTCTATAATTCACCCCTCCACTTT; CDR3 protein: CASSPGQGTLYNSPLHF
D gene: -; clone size: many; J gene: TRBJ2-3; V gene: TRBV5-1; CDR3 DNA: TGCGCCAGCAGCTTGGGCGGGGGCCCAGATACGCAGTATTTT; CDR3 protein: CASSLGGGPDTQYF